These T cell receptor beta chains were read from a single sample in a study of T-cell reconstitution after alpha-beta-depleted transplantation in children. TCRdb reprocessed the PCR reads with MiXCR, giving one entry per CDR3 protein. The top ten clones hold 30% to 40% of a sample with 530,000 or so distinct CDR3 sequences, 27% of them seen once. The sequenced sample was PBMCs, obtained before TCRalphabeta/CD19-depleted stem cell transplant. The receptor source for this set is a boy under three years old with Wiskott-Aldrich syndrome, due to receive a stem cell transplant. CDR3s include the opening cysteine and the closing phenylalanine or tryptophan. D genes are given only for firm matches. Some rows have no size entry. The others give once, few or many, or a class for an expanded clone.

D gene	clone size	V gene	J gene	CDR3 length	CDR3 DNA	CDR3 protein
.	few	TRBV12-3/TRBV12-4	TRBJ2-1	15	TGTGCCAGCAGTTTAGAGCACACCGGGAACAATGAGCAGTTCTTC	CASSLEHTGNNEQFF
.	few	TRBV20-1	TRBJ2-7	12	TGCAGTGCTAGACAAAACTCCTACGAGCAGTACTTC	CSARQNSYEQYF
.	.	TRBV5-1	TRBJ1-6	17	TGCGCCAGCAGCCCTGCGTCAGGGAGCTCCTATAATTCACCCCTCCACTTT	CASSPASGSSYNSPLHF
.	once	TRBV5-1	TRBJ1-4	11	TGCGCCAGCAGCTCTGACAGACAACTGTTTTTT	CASSSDRQLFF
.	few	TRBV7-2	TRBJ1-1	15	TGTGCCAGCAGCCCATGGGGGCATCATTACACTGAAGCTTTCTTT	CASSPWGHHYTEAFF
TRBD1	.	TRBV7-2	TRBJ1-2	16	TGTGCCAGCAGCTTAGGCAGGGGGGCGTCCTTTGGGGGCTACACCTTC	CASSLGRGASFGGYTF
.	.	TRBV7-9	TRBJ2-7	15	TGTGCCAGCAGCTTTGTCGGACAGAAATCCTACGAGCAGTACTTC	CASSFVGQKSYEQYF
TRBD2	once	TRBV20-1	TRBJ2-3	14	TGCAGTGCTAGAGAGATTCTAGCGGGAGATACGCAGTATTTT	CSAREILAGDTQYF
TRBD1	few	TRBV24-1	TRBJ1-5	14	TGTGCCACCAGTGAGGGGGACAGATATCAGCCCCAGCATTTT	CATSEGDRYQPQHF
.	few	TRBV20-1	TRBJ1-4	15	TGCAGTGCTAGAGATGGAGGGGAGGTAACTGAAAAACTGTTTTTT	CSARDGGEVTEKLFF
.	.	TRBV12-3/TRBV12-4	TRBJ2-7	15	TGTGCCAGCAGTTTTCATCCGGCAACCGTTTACGAGCAGTACTTC	CASSFHPATVYEQYF
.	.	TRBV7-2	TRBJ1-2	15	TGTGCCAGCAGCTTAAGCGCGCAGGGAATCTATGGCTACACCTTC	CASSLSAQGIYGYTF
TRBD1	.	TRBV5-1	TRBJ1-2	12	TGCGCCAGCAGCTTGGACAGGGGGAGCTACACCTTC	CASSLDRGSYTF
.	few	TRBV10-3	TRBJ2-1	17	TGTGCCATCAGTGAGAGTAAGGCCGGAAGCTCCTACAATGAGCAGTTCTTC	CAISESKAGSSYNEQFF
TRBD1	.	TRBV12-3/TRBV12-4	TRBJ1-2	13	TGTGCCAGCAAAACGGGACAGGGTGCCGGCTACACCTTC	CASKTGQGAGYTF
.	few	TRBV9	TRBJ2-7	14	TGTGCCAGCAGCGTAGCAGGACCGTCCTACGAGCAGTACTTC	CASSVAGPSYEQYF
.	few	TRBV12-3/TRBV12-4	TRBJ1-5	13	TGTGCCAGCAGTGGGACGGGCGGGCAGCCCCAGCATTTT	CASSGTGGQPQHF
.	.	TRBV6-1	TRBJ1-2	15	TGTGCCAGCAGGGATTCCGGGACGGTGAACTATGGCTACACCTTC	CASRDSGTVNYGYTF
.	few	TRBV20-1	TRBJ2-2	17	TGCAGTGCCAGCTACTCGGGACGTAAAGACAACACCGGGGAGCTGTTTTTT	CSASYSGRKDNTGELFF
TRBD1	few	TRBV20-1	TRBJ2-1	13	TGCAGTGCTAGAAGAAGCAGGGGGAATGAGCAGTTCTTC	CSARRSRGNEQFF
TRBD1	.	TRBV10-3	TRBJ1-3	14	TGTGCCACCTTAGACAGGGGCTTTGGAAACACCATATATTTT	CATLDRGFGNTIYF
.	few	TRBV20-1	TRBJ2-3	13	TGCAGTGCTACGGGAGTACGCACAGATACGCAGTATTTT	CSATGVRTDTQYF
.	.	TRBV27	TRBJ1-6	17	TGTGCCAGCAGTTTGTATTGGGCGAGCTCCTATAATTCACCCCTCCACTTT	CASSLYWASSYNSPLHF
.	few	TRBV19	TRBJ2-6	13	TGTGCCAGTAACGCGGGAGGGGCCAACGTCCTGACTTTC	CASNAGGANVLTF
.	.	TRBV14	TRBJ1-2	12	TGTGCCAGCAGCACCCTTCCCTATGGCTACACCTTC	CASSTLPYGYTF
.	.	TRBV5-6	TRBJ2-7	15	TGTGCCAGCAGTTGGAGTTGGGAGGCAGCCTACGAGCAGTACTTC	CASSWSWEAAYEQYF
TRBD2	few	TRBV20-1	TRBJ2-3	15	TGCAGTGCCATAGATAGCGGGAAGGGTACAGATACGCAGTATTTT	CSAIDSGKGTDTQYF
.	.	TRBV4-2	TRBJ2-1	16	TGTGCCAGCAGCCAAGGACCCACTAGTCTGGACAATGAGCAGTTCTTC	CASSQGPTSLDNEQFF
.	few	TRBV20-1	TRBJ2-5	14	TGCAGTGCTAGAGATCTCGGGTTGGAAGAGACCCAGTACTTC	CSARDLGLEETQYF
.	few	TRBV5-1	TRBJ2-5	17	TGCGCCAGCAGCTTGGGAAGACAGGCCACCCCATTCGAGACCCAGTACTTC	CASSLGRQATPFETQYF
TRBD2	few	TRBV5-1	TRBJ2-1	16	TGCGCCAGCAGTCGTGATCTAGCGGGAGCTTACGATGAGCAGTTCTTC	CASSRDLAGAYDEQFF
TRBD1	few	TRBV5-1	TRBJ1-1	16	TGCGCCAGCAGCTTGAGACCGACAGGGGACACTTGGAGAGCTTTCTTT	CASSLRPTGDTWRAFF
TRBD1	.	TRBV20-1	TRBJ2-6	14	TGCAGTGCTCGACAGGGAAGTGGGGCCAACGTCCTGACTTTC	CSARQGSGANVLTF
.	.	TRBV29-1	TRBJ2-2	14	TGCAGCGTTGTAGTGCAGGGGGGAACCGGGGAGCTGTTTTTT	CSVVVQGGTGELFF
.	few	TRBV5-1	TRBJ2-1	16	TGCGCCAGCAGCTTGTGGCCAGGGGTCAGAGACAATGAGCAGTTCTTC	CASSLWPGVRDNEQFF
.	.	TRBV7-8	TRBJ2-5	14	TGTGCCAGCAGCCATGACTTGAGAGAAGAGACCCAGTACTTC	CASSHDLREETQYF
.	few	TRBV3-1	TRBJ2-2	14	TGTGCCAGCAGCCAAGTTCAGGATTCAGGGGAGCTGTTTTTT	CASSQVQDSGELFF
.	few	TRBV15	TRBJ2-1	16	TGTGCCACCAGCAGAGAATCAGTGCTAATTGACAATGAGCAGTTCTTC	CATSRESVLIDNEQFF
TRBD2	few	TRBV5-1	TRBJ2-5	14	TGCGCCAGCAGCGGGCAGGGACTAAAAGAGACCCAGTACTTC	CASSGQGLKETQYF
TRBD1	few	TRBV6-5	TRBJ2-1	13	TGTGCCAGTGGACAGGATGTCACTAGTCCTCAGTTCTTC	CASGQDVTSPQFF
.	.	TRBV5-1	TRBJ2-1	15	TGCGCCAGCAGCCGGGACAGGGTGGGACTAGGCCCAACTGGGTTC	CASSRDRVGLGPTGF
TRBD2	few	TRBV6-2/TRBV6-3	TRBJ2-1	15	TGTGCCAGCCTAGCGGGAGGGGTTGGCTACAATGAGCAGTTCTTC	CASLAGGVGYNEQFF
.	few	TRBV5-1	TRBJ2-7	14	TGCGCCAGCAGACCGAACCCAGGGGCGTACGAGCAGTACTTC	CASRPNPGAYEQYF
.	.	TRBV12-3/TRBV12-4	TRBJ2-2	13	TGTGCCAGCCGGACGGGGAACACCGGGGAGCTGTTTTTT	CASRTGNTGELFF
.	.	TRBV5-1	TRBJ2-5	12	TGCGCCAGCACGGTAAACGAAGAGACCCAGTACTTC	CASTVNEETQYF
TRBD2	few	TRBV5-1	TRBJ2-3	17	TGCGCCAGCAGCTTGGGCGTACTAGCGGGAGACCCAGATACGCAGTATTTT	CASSLGVLAGDPDTQYF
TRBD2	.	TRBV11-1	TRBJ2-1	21	TGTGCCAGCAGCTTAGCGTCGGGACTAGCGGGAGGTCACAGCTCCTACAATGAGCAGTTCTTC	CASSLASGLAGGHSSYNEQFF
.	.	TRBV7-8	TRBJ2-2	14	TGTGCCAGCAGCCCTAGGGAAGGTAGCGGGGAGCTGTTTTTT	CASSPREGSGELFF
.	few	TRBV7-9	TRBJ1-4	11	TGTGCCAGCAGCCCGAAGGAAAAACTGTTTTTT	CASSPKEKLFF
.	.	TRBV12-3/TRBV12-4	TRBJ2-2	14	TGTGCCAGCAGGGTGCAGGGGGGAACCGGGGAGCTGTTTTTT	CASRVQGGTGELFF
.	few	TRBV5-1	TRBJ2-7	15	TGCGCCAGCAGCCGCGGCACAGGAGACTCCTACGAGCAGTACTTC	CASSRGTGDSYEQYF
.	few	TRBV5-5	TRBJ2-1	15	TGTGCCAGCAGCGGGGACCCACGGTCCTACAATGAGCAGTTCTTC	CASSGDPRSYNEQFF
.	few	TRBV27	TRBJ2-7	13	TGTGCCAGCAGTTTATCCCATAATTACGAGCAGTACTTC	CASSLSHNYEQYF
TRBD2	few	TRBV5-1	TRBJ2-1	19	TGCGCCAGCAGCTTGTCCCCTAGCGGGAGGGGGAGCTCCTACAATGAGCAGTTCTTC	CASSLSPSGRGSSYNEQFF
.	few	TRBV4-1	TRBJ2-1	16	TGCGCCAGCAGCCAACTCTCCCTGGCTGGGTACAATGAGCAGTTCTTC	CASSQLSLAGYNEQFF
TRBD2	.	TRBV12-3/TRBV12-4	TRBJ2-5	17	TGTGCCAGCAGTTTCGGTGGGCTAGCGGGAGACCAAGAGACCCAGTACTTC	CASSFGGLAGDQETQYF
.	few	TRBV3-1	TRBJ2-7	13	TGTGCCAGCAGCCAAGTGGCCCATTACGAGCAGTACTTC	CASSQVAHYEQYF
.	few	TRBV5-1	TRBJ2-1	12	TGCGCCAGCAGCCCAGGGGTAGGTGAGCAGTTCTTC	CASSPGVGEQFF
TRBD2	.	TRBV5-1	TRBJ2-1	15	TGCGCCAGCAGCTTGGAAGACCTAGCGGGGGATGAGCAGTTCTTC	CASSLEDLAGDEQFF
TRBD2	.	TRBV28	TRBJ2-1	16	TGTGCCAGCAACATAGCGGGAGGGCCCTACTACAATGAGCAGTTCTTC	CASNIAGGPYYNEQFF